The 29 T cell receptor beta chains reported below all come from one sample, sequenced in a study of shared clonotypes between healthy human individuals. TCRdb's table, derived via immunoSEQ multiplex PCR, lists solely in-frame clones and lacks some. The sample shows some 2,000,000 clones, approximately 94% of them seen only once. Sample: naive CD4+ T cells sorted from blood. This sample's subset: CD45RA+ positively selected. These receptors were taken from a man younger than 35 in good health.

The chain couples TRBV5-6 to TRBJ2-2; 8 bases line up with TRBD1. The CDR3 extends over 17 amino acids. V lost 4 bases and J lost 5; bases outside the gene matches: 13. Germline V gene sequence: CDR1 SGHDT, CDR2 YYEEEE. CDR3: CASSLDRGRLGTGELFF. CDR3 in DNA: TGTGCCAGCAGCCTCGACAGGGGTCGACTAGGGACCGGGGAGCTGTTTTTT.

DNA of the CDR3: TGTGCCAGCAGTCCTTCCTTGTATTCTGGTCTTCAGTTCTTC. Its protein is CASSPSLYSGLQFF. V gene TRBV27 combines with J gene TRBJ2-1; D is uncertain. The CDR3 runs to 14 residues. The germline V gene encodes CDR1 MNHEY and CDR2 SMNVEV (reference sequence). Trimming stripped 5 bases from V and 13 bases from J, with 21 bases between.

This chain uses TRBV19 with TRBJ2-1; D possibly corresponds to TRBD1 (5 bases). The CDR3 covers 14 residues. CDR1 LNHDA and CDR2 SQIVND come from the germline V gene (reference sequence). V was cut by 3 bases and J by 7 bases, with 13 bases left in between. CDR3 protein: CASSIMGQANEQFF. CDR3 sequence (DNA): TGTGCCAGTAGTATTATGGGGCAAGCGAATGAGCAGTTCTTC.

As for this clone: Other DNA sequences in the sample encode the same CDR3. This chain uses TRBV28 with TRBJ2-3; D uncertain. This CDR3 is 11 amino acids long. V was clipped by 5 bases and J by 2 bases, with 2 bases between them. CDR1 and CDR2 (germline): MDHEN, SYDVKM. CDR3 loop: CASSITDTQYF. DNA for the CDR3: TGTGCCAGCAGTATCACAGATACGCAGTATTTT.

The rearrangement joins TRBV7-2 to TRBJ1-5, with TRBD1 identical over 11 bases. The V gene end was trimmed by 4 bases and the J gene end by 5 bases; junction bases not matched to a gene: 7. Germline CDR1 and CDR2: SGHTA and FQGNSA. CDR3 length: 16 amino acids. As DNA, the CDR3 is TGTGCCAGCAGCTCCTCGGGACAGGGGGTACATCAGCCCCAGCATTTT. Its protein product is CASSSSGQGVHQPQHF. Full variable domain (remainder filled in from reference TRBV7-2 and TRBJ1-5): GAGVSQSPSNKVTEKGKDVELRCDPISGHTALYWYRQSLGQGLEFLIYFQGNSAPDKSGLPSDRFSAERTGGSVSTLTIQRTQQEDSAVYLCASSSSGQGVHQPQHFGDGTRLSIL.

This chain joins TRBV6-5 and TRBJ1-2; D is undetermined. The CDR3 extends over 15 amino acids. Germline values: CDR1 MNHEY, CDR2 SVGAGI. V was cut by 4 bases and J by 0 bases, with 12 bases left in between. The chain's CDR3 is CASSSGRETNYGYTF. The DNA for the CDR3 is TGTGCCAGCAGTTCTGGTCGGGAGACTAACTATGGCTACACCTTC.

This rearrangement joins TRBV6-1 to TRBJ2-3; the D gene is possibly TRBD1 (6 bases). The CDR3 consists of 15 residues. Germline V gene lookup returns CDR1 MNHNS and CDR2 SASEGT. V was shortened by 4 bases and J by 6 bases, with 17 bases between the two germline ends. In DNA form, the CDR3 reads TGTGCCAGCAGTGGTTACGGGACAATGATGGATACGCAGTATTTT. This codes for CASSGYGTMMDTQYF.

The V gene is TRBV10-2, the J gene TRBJ2-5, with 8 bases lining up with TRBD1. The CDR3 runs 15 residues. Germline-derived CDR1 and CDR2 are WSHSY and SAAADI. Germline trimming cut 0 bases from V and 4 bases from J; bases unmatched to any gene: 4. CDR3 coding DNA: TGCGCCAGCAGTGAGTCAAACAGGGGGGTAGAGACCCAGTACTTC. It translates to CASSESNRGVETQYF.

The chain links TRBV5-6 to TRBJ1-1; TRBD1 is a possible D gene (6 bases). Trimming took 4 bases from V and 6 from J, leaving 16 bases between them. Germline CDR1 is SGHDT and CDR2 is YYEEEE. This CDR3 spans 14 amino acids. The CDR3 DNA sequence: TGTGCCAGCAGCAGTCTCAGGGGTTCGGCTGAAGCTTTCTTT. It translates to CASSSLRGSAEAFF.

This clone has a single count. The chain has TRBV19 and TRBJ2-3; 9 nucleotides line up with TRBD1. The CDR3 runs 13 residues. Germline CDR1 is LNHDA and CDR2 is SQIVND (reference sequence). The V segment lost 10 bases and the J segment 6 bases; nucleotides outside the gene matches: 8. The CDR3 here is CATNRGRGDTQYF. In nucleotides, the CDR3 is TGTGCCACCAACAGGGGGCGAGGTGATACGCAGTATTTT.

The rearrangement links TRBV14 to TRBJ1-2, with 9 bases aligning to TRBD1. This CDR3 is built from 15 residues. V gave up 0 bases and J gave up 4 bases; unmatched junction bases: 3. The germline V gene has CDR1 SGHDN and CDR2 FVKESK. The DNA for the CDR3 is TGTGCCAGCAGCCAAGACTCACAGGGGGCCTATGGCTACACCTTC. Translating gives CASSQDSQGAYGYTF.

This chain connects TRBV30 to TRBJ1-5; TRBD1 might be the D (5 bases). Germline V lookup: CDR1 GTSNPN, CDR2 SVGIG (reference sequence). CDR3 size: 15 residues. V was shortened by 0 bases and J by 9 bases, with 18 bases between the two germline ends. For the CDR3, the DNA is TGTGCCTGGAGTGTAGGGGCCGGGATTGGTGCGCCCCAGCATTTT. It codes for CAWSVGAGIGAPQHF.

The J gene is TRBJ2-3, the V gene TRBV10-3; 14 bases map to TRBD2. CDR1 and CDR2 from the germline V gene are ENHRY and SYGVKD. The CDR3 totals 22 residues. V lost 4 bases to trimming and J lost 0 bases; unmatched junction nucleotides: 18. In DNA form, the CDR3 reads TGTGCCATCAGTGGGACGGGGACTAGCGGGAGTTCACTCCAAGTAAGCACAGATACGCAGTATTTT. Translation: CAISGTGTSGSSLQVSTDTQYF.

To note about this clone: The same CDR3 is also encoded by other DNA sequences in this sample. V is TRBV4-1 and J is TRBJ2-7; tentative D call: TRBD1 (6 bases). This CDR3 is 15 amino acids long. In germline, CDR1 is MGHRA, CDR2 YSYEKL. The ends were cut back, 1 base at V and 2 bases at J, with 12 bases in the middle. The CDR3 is CASSQALAGAYEQYF. The CDR3 DNA reads TGCGCCAGCAGCCAAGCCTTGGCAGGGGCCTACGAGCAGTACTTC.

The rearrangement uses TRBV18 and TRBJ2-7; 14 nucleotides line up with TRBD2. With V trimmed by 1 base and J by 3 bases, 8 bases remained unmatched. This CDR3 region has 18 residues. Germline CDR1 is KGHSH and CDR2 is LQKENI. The CDR3 protein is CASSPLPGTSGSNYEQYF. CDR3 nucleotides: TGTGCCAGCTCACCACTTCCCGGGACTAGCGGGAGTAACTACGAGCAGTACTTC.

The J gene is TRBJ2-3, the V gene TRBV5-1; either TRBD1 or TRBD2 may fit D (5 bases each). The V end was cut by 5 bases, the J end by 2 bases, with 21 bases between. This CDR3 contains 17 residues. Germline V gives CDR1 SGHRS, CDR2 YFSETQ. The CDR3 DNA reads as TGCGCCAGCAGGCCCCGGGGCCTTGGGGGTACCACAGATACGCAGTATTTT. Translation: CASRPRGLGGTTDTQYF. The whole variable domain, remainder taken from reference TRBV5-1 and TRBJ2-3, is KAGVTQTPRYLIKTRGQQVTLSCSPISGHRSVSWYQQTPGQGLQFLFEYFSETQRNKGNFPGRFSGRQFSNSRSEMNVSTLELGDSALYLCASRPRGLGGTTDTQYFGPGTRLTVL.

The genes are TRBV5-1 and TRBJ1-1; 7 bases line up with TRBD1. This CDR3 spans 15 amino acids. Per germline, CDR1 SGHRS and CDR2 YFSETQ. The V gene end was trimmed by 4 bases and the J gene end by 1 base; junction bases not matched to a gene: 7. The CDR3 loop is CASSTRTGANTEAFF. The CDR3 coding sequence is TGCGCCAGCAGCACGCGTACAGGGGCGAACACTGAAGCTTTCTTT. The full variable domain, in which reference TRBV5-1 and TRBJ1-1 provide the parts outside the CDR3, is KAGVTQTPRYLIKTRGQQVTLSCSPISGHRSVSWYQQTPGQGLQFLFEYFSETQRNKGNFPGRFSGRQFSNSRSEMNVSTLELGDSALYLCASSTRTGANTEAFFGQGTRLTVV.

Notes on this clone: Other DNA sequences in this sample translate to the same CDR3. The CDR3 protein is CASSLGGSRSYEQYF. The CDR3 DNA reads TGCGCCAGCAGCTTGGGGGGGTCCCGCTCCTACGAGCAGTACTTC. V usage is TRBV5-1 and J usage is TRBJ2-7, with D perhaps assigned TRBD1 or TRBD2 (5 bases each). Trimming pared 0 bases from V and 0 bases from J, leaving 10 bases between. The length of the CDR3 is 15 residues. CDR1 SGHRS and CDR2 YFSETQ come from the germline V gene.

This sequence joins TRBV29-1 and TRBJ2-5; the match to TRBD1 covers 7 bases. The germline gives CDR1 SQVTM, CDR2 ANQGSEA. V shed 1 base, J shed 2 bases, and the junction held 7 bases outside the gene matches. The CDR3 extends over 15 amino acids. CDR3 protein: CSVEAGQGVQETQYF. DNA for the CDR3: TGCAGCGTTGAAGCGGGCCAGGGGGTGCAAGAGACCCAGTACTTC.

The chain employs TRBV5-1 and TRBJ2-1; D possibly corresponds to TRBD1 (5 bases). The CDR3 totals 16 residues. V dropped 0 bases and J dropped 3 bases, with 13 bases sitting between them. Germline V gene lookup returns CDR1 SGHRS and CDR2 YFSETQ. The CDR3 loop reads CASSLGVSQDYNEQFF. The CDR3 DNA reads as TGCGCCAGCAGCTTGGGAGTTTCACAGGACTACAATGAGCAGTTCTTC.

The V gene is TRBV6-5, the J gene TRBJ1-1; D not resolved. This CDR3 has 13 amino acids. Trimming pared 2 bases from V and 3 bases from J, leaving 7 bases between. Germline CDR1 reads MNHEY; CDR2 reads SVGAGI. Written as DNA, the CDR3 is TGTGCCAGCAGTTACACTTCAGACACTGAAGCTTTCTTT. Amino acids: CASSYTSDTEAFF.

Comment on this clone: Germline and junction disagree at one end, which may indicate a read error. The chain employs TRBV18 and TRBJ2-4, with D tentatively TRBD1 (5 bases). CDR3 length: 13 residues. Germline V lookup: CDR1 KGHSH, CDR2 LQKENI. The chain's CDR3 is CASSPTGDTALHF. The CDR3 DNA reads TGTGCCAGCTCTCCTACAGGAGACACAGCCTTGCACTTC. The full variable domain, rest sourced from reference TRBV18 and TRBJ2-4, is NAGVMQNPRHLVRRRGQEARLRCSPMKGHSHVYWYRQLPEEGLKFMVYLQKENIIDESGMPKERFSAEFPKEGPSILRIQQVVRGDSAAYFCASSPTGDTALHFGAGTRLSVL.

Only one count was recorded for this clone. The chain couples TRBV7-2 to TRBJ1-4; D uncertain. This CDR3 comprises 12 residues. The V gene's germline CDR1 is SGHTA and CDR2 FQGNSA. The V and J ends lost 3 bases and 8 bases respectively, with 7 bases between them. The CDR3 nucleotides read TGTGCCAGCAGCTTGGTTAAGGAAAAACTGTTTTTT. This sequence encodes CASSLVKEKLFF.

The rearrangement joins TRBV5-4 to TRBJ2-5; tentative D call: TRBD1 (5 bases). V was pared by 1 base and J by 1 base, with 8 bases between. CDR1 is SGHNT, CDR2 YYREEE, per germline (reference sequence). The CDR3 spans 14 residues. DNA for the CDR3: TGTGCCAGCAGCTTGTTCAGGGTCCAAGAGACCCAGTACTTC. It codes for CASSLFRVQETQYF. The full variable domain, rest sourced from reference TRBV5-4 and TRBJ2-5, is ETGVTQSPTHLIKTRGQQVTLRCSSQSGHNTVSWYQQALGQGPQFIFQYYREEENGRGNFPPRFSGLQFPNYSSELNVNALELDDSALYLCASSLFRVQETQYFGPGTRLLVL.

The CDR3 loop is CASKDRASTDTQYF. The DNA of the CDR3 is TGTGCCAGCAAAGACAGGGCTAGCACAGATACGCAGTATTTT. The chain couples TRBV6-5 to TRBJ2-3, with TRBD1 matching 7 bases. Per the germline V gene, CDR1 is MNHEY and CDR2 is SVGAGI. The V segment lost 7 bases and the J segment 0 bases; nucleotides outside the gene matches: 4. CDR3 length: 14 amino acids.

The rearrangement uses TRBV27 and TRBJ1-2, with D hard to call. V lost 4 bases, J lost 7 bases, and 13 bases lay in between. The CDR3 contains 13 residues. CDR1 and CDR2 from the germline V gene are MNHEY and SMNVEV (reference sequence). CDR3 DNA: TGTGCCAGCAGTTCCCTTCAAAGGGTTGGCTACACCTTC. The encoded protein is CASSSLQRVGYTF.

In the case of this clone: The same CDR3 also results from other DNA sequences found in this sample. This sequence joins TRBV14 and TRBJ2-7, with D unresolved. CDR3 size: 14 residues. V shed 1 base and J shed 1 base, with 8 bases lying between them. Germline CDR1 SGHDN, CDR2 FVKESK. The CDR3 loop is CASSQGGGSYEQYF. CDR3 DNA sequence: TGTGCCAGCAGCCAAGGTGGCGGTTCCTACGAGCAGTACTTC. Full variable domain (remainder filled in from reference TRBV14 and TRBJ2-7): EAGVTQFPSHSVIEKGQTVTLRCDPISGHDNLYWYRRVMGKEIKFLLHFVKESKQDESGMPNNRFLAERTGGTYSTLKVQPAELEDSGVYFCASSQGGGSYEQYFGPGTRLTVT.

V and J are TRBV7-2 and TRBJ1-2; TRBD1 matches at 7 bases. V shed 4 bases and J 7 bases; nucleotides not matched to a gene: 6. Germline lookup yields CDR1 SGHTA and CDR2 FQGNSA. CDR3 length: 13 amino acids. This chain's CDR3 is CASSSFQGGGYTF. The CDR3 nucleotides read TGTGCCAGCAGCTCATTCCAGGGGGGTGGCTACACCTTC. The whole variable domain, filled in from reference TRBV7-2 and TRBJ1-2, reads GAGVSQSPSNKVTEKGKDVELRCDPISGHTALYWYRQSLGQGLEFLIYFQGNSAPDKSGLPSDRFSAERTGGSVSTLTIQRTQQEDSAVYLCASSSFQGGGYTFGSGTRLTVV.

The chain uses TRBV2 and TRBJ1-2; D is possibly TRBD1 (6 bases). Germline CDR1 and CDR2: SNHLY and FYNNEI. Trimming took 6 bases from V and 2 from J, leaving 16 bases between them. CDR3 size: 15 residues. The CDR3 here is CASSLEQGSNYGYTF. CDR3 sequence (DNA): TGTGCCAGCAGCCTAGAACAGGGATCCAACTATGGCTACACCTTC.